These T cell receptor beta chains were read from a single sample in a study of graft-versus-host responses after intestinal transplantation. Profiled with immunoSEQ multiplex PCR; TCRdb holds only in-frame clones, not every one. This sample has more than 90,000 clones, with just over 90% found just once. No antigen is known for these receptors. The sample in question was unstimulated CD4+ T cells sorted from spleen or lymph node cells, obtained before transplant. The receptor set was obtained from a human donor who was the organ donor for an intestinal transplant. Each CDR3 is given with its conserved first and last residue. Each record gives: V gene, clone size, J gene, D gene, CDR3 protein, CDR3 DNA. The D gene is left open where the match is weak. Clone size is given for some rows only: seen once, a few or many times, or a class if the clone is expanded.

TRBV15	once	TRBJ2-5	TRBD2	CATSRPSGRGNTPTQYF	TGTGCCACCAGCAGACCTAGCGGGAGGGGAAACACACCGACCCAGTACTTC
TRBV11-2	-	TRBJ1-4	-	CASSLNEKLFF	TGTGCCAGCAGCCTGAATGAAAAACTGTTTTTT
TRBV6-1	once	TRBJ2-5	-	CASSVRGGGETQYF	TGTGCCAGCAGTGTTAGAGGGGGTGGAGAGACCCAGTACTTC
TRBV18	-	TRBJ1-1	-	CASSPGAGESEAFF	TGTGCCAGCTCACCAGGGGCGGGGGAATCTGAAGCTTTCTTT
TRBV27	-	TRBJ1-2	-	CASSYGQLSVGYTF	TGTGCCAGCAGTTACGGGCAATTAAGCGTTGGCTACACCTTC
TRBV2	once	TRBJ2-3	TRBD2	CATSGRGNTQYF	TGTGCCACTAGCGGGAGAGGGAATACGCAGTATTTT
TRBV5-4	-	TRBJ2-1	-	CASSLELGATGEQFF	TGTGCCAGCAGCTTGGAATTAGGGGCAACAGGGGAGCAGTTCTTC
TRBV13	-	TRBJ1-1	-	CASSLGDWGLNTEAFF	TGTGCCAGCAGCTTAGGCGATTGGGGTCTCAACACTGAAGCTTTCTTT
TRBV6-6	-	TRBJ1-2	TRBD1	CASSYSTGIRGYTF	TGTGCCAGCAGTTACTCGACAGGGATTCGGGGCTACACCTTC
TRBV7-6	-	TRBJ2-7	TRBD2	CASSLGVAGGSREQYF	TGTGCCAGCAGCTTAGGGGTAGCGGGAGGATCTCGCGAGCAGTACTTC
TRBV7-6	once	TRBJ2-1	-	CASSLRDSTGGSYNEQFF	TGTGCCAGCAGCTTGAGGGACTCGACAGGTGGGTCCTACAATGAGCAGTTCTTC
TRBV6-1	-	TRBJ1-3	-	CASRADFSGNTIYF	TGTGCCAGCAGAGCTGACTTCTCTGGAAACACCATATATTTT
TRBV28	once	TRBJ2-7	-	CASRTTYEQYF	TGTGCCAGCAGGACGACCTACGAGCAGTACTTC
TRBV19	-	TRBJ2-7	TRBD1	CASSTPGQGANEQYF	TGTGCCAGTAGTACACCGGGACAGGGGGCAAACGAGCAGTACTTC
TRBV7-6	-	TRBJ2-5	-	CASKGTLSRETQYF	TGTGCCAGCAAGGGGACTCTCAGTAGGGAGACCCAGTACTTC
TRBV6-5	few	TRBJ2-7	-	CASSYSLSSLLEQYF	TGTGCCAGCAGTTACTCGCTATCCAGCCTCCTAGAGCAGTACTTC
TRBV6-6	-	TRBJ1-1	TRBD1	CASRRTGQGATEAFF	TGTGCCAGCAGGCGTACGGGACAGGGGGCGACTGAAGCTTTCTTT
TRBV7-9	-	TRBJ2-5	TRBD2	CASSASGGRKTQYF	TGTGCCAGCAGCGCGTCCGGGGGGAGGAAGACCCAGTACTTC
TRBV6-5	-	TRBJ1-5	-	CASSSAPQGGNQPQHF	TGTGCCAGCAGTTCGGCCCCCCAGGGCGGCAATCAGCCCCAGCATTTT
TRBV19	-	TRBJ1-1	-	CASSIEKTSTEAFF	TGTGCCAGTAGTATAGAAAAGACAAGCACTGAAGCTTTCTTT
TRBV12-5	-	TRBJ1-2	-	CASGLNPPGRRNYGYTF	TGTGCTAGTGGTTTGAACCCTCCAGGGAGAAGGAACTATGGCTACACCTTC
TRBV19	-	TRBJ2-7	TRBD1	CASSIARTGLDEQYF	TGTGCCAGTAGTATAGCCCGGACAGGTCTCGACGAGCAGTACTTC
TRBV28	-	TRBJ2-7	-	CASSLSPGFYEQYF	TGTGCCAGCAGTTTATCCCCGGGGTTCTACGAGCAGTACTTC
TRBV11-2	-	TRBJ2-7	-	CASSFWKAGPYEQYF	TGTGCCAGCAGCTTTTGGAAGGCAGGACCCTACGAGCAGTACTTC
TRBV28	-	TRBJ2-2	-	CASGTINTGELFF	TGTGCCAGCGGTACTATAAACACCGGGGAGCTGTTTTTT
TRBV28	-	TRBJ1-1	-	CASSSTPIGRVEAFF	TGTGCCAGCAGTTCAACACCTATCGGACGGGTTGAAGCTTTCTTT
TRBV27	-	TRBJ2-7	-	CASSSLTAPSSYEQYF	TGTGCCAGCAGTTCCCTGACAGCCCCGAGCTCCTACGAGCAGTACTTC
TRBV2	-	TRBJ1-2	-	CASSINRNYGYTF	TGTGCCAGCAGTATTAACAGGAACTATGGCTACACCTTC
TRBV19	-	TRBJ1-1	TRBD1	CASSIKGQGGTEAFF	TGTGCCAGTAGTATTAAAGGACAGGGGGGTACTGAAGCTTTCTTT
TRBV7-9	-	TRBJ2-1	-	CASSHSLAGEQFF	TGTGCCAGCAGCCACTCCCTAGCAGGGGAGCAGTTCTTC
TRBV28	-	TRBJ2-7	TRBD1	CASSLPRQGRDEQYF	TGTGCCAGCAGTCTCCCCCGACAGGGTAGAGACGAGCAGTACTTC
TRBV15	-	TRBJ1-5	-	CATSGRDNQPQHF	TGTGCCACCAGCGGCCGGGACAATCAGCCCCAGCATTTT
TRBV28	-	TRBJ1-4	-	CASSFGPPNEKLFF	TGTGCCAGCAGTTTTGGCCCCCCTAATGAAAAACTGTTTTTT
TRBV5-5	-	TRBJ2-7	-	CASSLGGSWPYEQYF	TGTGCCAGCAGCTTGGGAGGGAGCTGGCCCTACGAGCAGTACTTC
TRBV5-4	-	TRBJ2-4	TRBD1	CASSFGQASNIQYF	TGTGCCAGCAGCTTTGGACAGGCGTCGAACATTCAGTACTTC
TRBV5-1	-	TRBJ2-6	-	CASSWDAEASSGANVLTF	TGCGCCAGCAGCTGGGACGCGGAGGCTAGCTCTGGGGCCAACGTCCTGACTTTC
TRBV28	-	TRBJ2-7	TRBD2	CASSWPWGGTHEQYF	TGTGCCAGCAGTTGGCCCTGGGGGGGTACCCACGAGCAGTACTTC